The present T cell receptor beta chain was sequenced within a study of blood T cell repertoires in COVID-19. Study overall: There were acute and convalescent COVID-19 samples, and they came from the United States, Italy and Spain. In each case, the material was cDNA or gDNA derived from T cells, B-cell-depleted T cells, or PBMCs.

The germline V gene encodes CDR1 LGHDT and CDR2 YNNKEL (reference sequence). The CDR3 covers 19 residues. V shed 1 base, J shed 4 bases, and the junction held 15 bases outside the gene matches. In the original analysis: Cell counts per sample came from amplifying reference gene primers. TCRdb's copy holds only in-frame clones and misses some; the assay was immunoSEQ multiplex PCR. D and trimming were read from the DNA, whereas the V and J calls and clone size are those reported in that table. The sample lists some 120,000 clones, about four fifths occurring once. This clone was seen a few times. The chain has TRBV3-1 (or the pseudogene TRBV3-2) and TRBJ2-1; TRBD2 matches 8 bases. Material: peripheral blood. The TCR comes from a man between 60 and 75 years old with acute or convalescent COVID-19. CDR3 DNA sequence: TGTGCCAGCAGCCAAGTTAGCGGGAACCCCTTAGCTTTTTACAATGAGCAGTTCTTC. This encodes CASSQVSGNPLAFYNEQFF.